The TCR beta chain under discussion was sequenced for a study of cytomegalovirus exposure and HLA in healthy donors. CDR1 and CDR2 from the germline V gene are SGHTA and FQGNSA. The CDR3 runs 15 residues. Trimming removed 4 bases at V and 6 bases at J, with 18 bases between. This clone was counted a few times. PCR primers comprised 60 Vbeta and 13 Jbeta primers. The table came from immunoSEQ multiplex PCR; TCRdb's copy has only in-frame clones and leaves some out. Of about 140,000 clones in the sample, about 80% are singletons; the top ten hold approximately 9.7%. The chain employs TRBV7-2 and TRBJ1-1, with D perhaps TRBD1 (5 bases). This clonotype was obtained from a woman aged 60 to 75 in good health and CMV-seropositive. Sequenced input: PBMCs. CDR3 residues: CASSSHWGEGSEAFF. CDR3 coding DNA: TGTGCCAGCAGCTCGCATTGGGGGGAAGGGTCTGAAGCTTTCTTT.